These 15 T cell receptor beta chains came from one sample sequenced in a study of response to subunit inactivated influenza vaccine. TCRdb re-analysed the RT-PCR reads in MiXCR, keeping a single row per CDR3 protein. The sample contains approximately 570,000 distinct CDR3 sequences, approximately 7.1% of which appear only once. Sequencing used PBMCs from blood, obtained about 24 months after vaccination. These receptors were collected from a man aged 45 to 70 who received an inactivated influenza vaccine.

The chain is built from TRBV6-1 and TRBJ2-1, with 7 bases fitting TRBD2. The CDR3 extends over 13 amino acids. Germline trimming cut 7 bases from V and 1 base from J; bases unmatched to any gene: 1. Germline values: CDR1 MNHNS, CDR2 SASEGT. CDR3 in amino acids: CASMGGSYNEQFF. The CDR3, as DNA: TGTGCCAGCATGGGGGGGTCCTACAATGAGCAGTTCTTC.

This clonotype was seen a handful of times. The rearrangement links TRBV11-2 to TRBJ1-2, with a tentative D call TRBD1 (6 bases). This CDR3 is built from 15 residues. The germline V gene encodes CDR1 SGHAT and CDR2 FQNNGV. V dropped 5 bases and J dropped 1 base, with 14 bases sitting between them. The CDR3 DNA is TGTGCCAGCAGCCAGGCCGACAGGTTTAACTATGGCTACACCTTC. Its protein is CASSQADRFNYGYTF.

This clonotype has at least ten counts. The chain combines TRBV12-3 or TRBV12-4 with TRBJ1-5; D is unresolved. Trimming took off 1 base at V and 1 base at J, with 11 bases between the two ends. The CDR3 runs to 16 residues. The CDR3: CASSLDWVSSNQPQHF. The CDR3 DNA sequence: TGTGCCAGCAGTTTAGATTGGGTCTCAAGCAATCAGCCCCAGCATTTT.

The genes are TRBV20-1 and TRBJ2-2, with 7 nucleotides matching TRBD1. The V segment lost 2 bases and the J segment 1 base; nucleotides outside the gene matches: 7. Per germline, CDR1 DFQATT and CDR2 SNEGSKA (reference sequence). This CDR3 comprises 16 residues. CDR3 nucleotide sequence: TGCAGTGCTAGACGCAGACAGGGCAGGAACACCGGGGAGCTGTTTTTT. Amino acid sequence: CSARRRQGRNTGELFF.

The rearrangement uses TRBV7-9 and TRBJ2-5; 10 bases fit TRBD1. The J segment lost 5 bases and the V segment lost 5 bases, leaving 11 bases of the junction unmatched. CDR1 and CDR2 from the germline V gene are SEHNR and FQNEAQ (reference sequence). The CDR3 consists of 16 residues. The CDR3 bases are TGTGCCAGCAGCACACGACCGGGACAGGGGCGGGAGACCCAGTACTTC. It codes for CASSTRPGQGRETQYF.

This clonotype was seen ten or more times. The CDR3 loop reads CASSSSRSGVDLAKNIQYF. The CDR3 DNA reads TGTGCCAGCAGTTCCTCGAGGAGCGGGGTTGACCTAGCCAAAAACATTCAGTACTTC. This chain connects TRBV6-5 to TRBJ2-4; TRBD2 aligns across 7 bases. The V and J ends lost 4 bases and 0 bases, in that order; junction bases with no gene match: 15. This CDR3 is 19 amino acids long. Germline CDR1 reads MNHEY; CDR2 reads SVGAGI.

This clonotype showed up many times. The chain uses TRBV7-2 and TRBJ2-3, with D maybe TRBD2 (6 bases). V gave up 4 bases and J gave up 9 bases, with 14 bases separating them. CDR3 size: 13 residues. The V gene's germline CDR1 is SGHTA and CDR2 FQGNSA. CDR3 region: CASSYKGGETQYF. CDR3 coding DNA: TGTGCCAGCAGCTACAAAGGCGGGGAAACGCAGTATTTT.

The genes are TRBV20-1 and TRBJ2-3; weak D call: TRBD2 (6 bases). The length of the CDR3 is 14 residues. Germline loops: CDR1 DFQATT, CDR2 SNEGSKA (reference sequence). V lost 1 base to trimming and J lost 6 bases, with 14 bases between them. The CDR3 DNA follows: TGCAGTGCTAGAGGGCGGGACCCTGGGGATACGCAGTATTTT. This gives the protein CSARGRDPGDTQYF.

This clonotype came up a few times. J is TRBJ2-1 and V is TRBV12-3 or TRBV12-4, with TRBD2 matching 10 bases. J gave up 8 bases and V 7 bases, and 11 bases lay outside the gene matches. This CDR3 has 15 amino acids. The CDR3 DNA sequence: TGTGCCAGCATTGCCGTTAGCGGGAGGTTGGATGAGCAGTTCTTC. This translates into CASIAVSGRLDEQFF.

This sequence joins TRBV20-1 and TRBJ2-3, with 7 bases identical to TRBD2. The CDR3 is 12 amino acids. The junction had 6 bases not matched to a gene; V was cut back by 7 bases and J by 5 bases. CDR1 DFQATT and CDR2 SNEGSKA come from the germline V gene (reference sequence). Here the CDR3 DNA reads TGCAGTGGGAAACGGGGGGAAGATACGCAGTATTTT. Amino acid sequence: CSGKRGEDTQYF.

In the case of this clonotype: A read error may be the cause here, since a much bigger clone is one base away. This chain joins TRBV7-8 and TRBJ2-1; 11 bases align to TRBD1. Germline lookup yields CDR1 SGHVS and CDR2 FQNEAQ. The length of the CDR3 is 17 residues. For the CDR3, the DNA is TGTGTCAGCAGCACTCCACCGGGACAGGGGGCCTACAATGAGCAGTTCTTC. Translation: CVSSTPPGQGAYNEQFF.

Ten or more counts support this clonotype. This chain uses TRBV5-1 with TRBJ1-6, with 7 positions matching TRBD1. Germline CDR1 is SGHRS and CDR2 is YFSETQ. V lost 4 bases and J lost 7; bases outside the gene matches: 5. The CDR3 is 14 amino acids. The CDR3 region is CASSLDRANSPLHF. CDR3 DNA sequence: TGCGCCAGCAGCCTTGACAGGGCAAATTCACCCCTCCACTTT.

The table lists this clonotype with a few counts. The gene calls are TRBV10-3 and TRBJ1-6, with D perhaps matching TRBD1 (6 bases). The germline V gene has CDR1 ENHRY and CDR2 SYGVKD. V was trimmed by 2 bases and J by 7 bases, leaving 12 bases between them. This CDR3 spans 15 amino acids. CDR3 coding DNA: TGTGCCATCAGTGAGCGCCGGGACACAAATTCACCCCTCCACTTT. Residues: CAISERRDTNSPLHF.

The chain joins TRBV10-3 to TRBJ2-2; D unclear. The CDR3 contains 16 residues. Germline CDR1 ENHRY, CDR2 SYGVKD. The germline V and J ends were trimmed by 0 bases and 5 bases, with 13 bases remaining between them. DNA for the CDR3: TGTGCCATCAGTGAGTCGAGGCGGATAGGGACCGGGGAGCTGTTTTTT. Its protein product is CAISESRRIGTGELFF.

This clonotype was detected many times. The chain couples TRBV7-2 to TRBJ2-1; D is unclear. CDR3 length: 16 residues. CDR1 SGHTA and CDR2 FQGNSA come from the germline V gene. V was cut by 5 bases and J by 0 bases, with 14 bases left in between. The CDR3 DNA follows: TGTGCCAGCAGCCCACCTCAGCACCGCTCCTACAATGAGCAGTTCTTC. This gives the protein CASSPPQHRSYNEQFF.